A selection of T cell receptor beta chains follows, all from one sample in a study of T cell responses to AZD1222 COVID-19 vaccine. Data came from immunoSEQ multiplex PCR; TCRdb stores just in-frame clones and leaves some out. Of 150,000 to 200,000 clones listed, 94% are singletons. This material consisted of peripheral blood, taken on day 0 of AZD1222 vaccination. Every receptor here comes from an adult in good health. Both conserved end residues are part of each CDR3. D genes are given only for firm matches. Some rows mark clone size as missing; the rest say once, few, many or name a class of expanded clone.

clone size	D gene	V gene	J gene	CDR3 protein	CDR3 DNA
.	.	TRBV29-1	TRBJ2-5	CSVFDAGWETQYF	TGCAGCGTTTTCGACGCGGGGTGGGAGACCCAGTACTTC
.	.	TRBV7-2	TRBJ2-1	CASSIDLLLGNEQFF	TGTGCCAGCAGTATTGACTTGCTTTTGGGCAATGAGCAGTTCTTC
.	.	TRBV6-1	TRBJ1-3	CASSDFPGRAGNTIYF	TGTGCCAGCAGTGATTTCCCCGGGCGGGCTGGAAACACCATATATTTT
.	.	TRBV6-5	TRBJ1-2	CASSNEGPSYGYTF	TGTGCCAGCAGTAACGAGGGCCCCTCTTATGGCTACACCTTC
.	TRBD2	TRBV9	TRBJ2-1	CASNEGLPYNGQFF	TGTGCCAGCAACGAGGGACTACCTTACAATGGGCAGTTCTTC
once	.	TRBV7-3	TRBJ1-1	CASSLTGNTEAFF	TGTGCCAGCAGCTTAACAGGGAACACTGAAGCTTTCTTT
.	.	TRBV19	TRBJ1-1	CASSIGGLNTEAFF	TGTGCCAGTAGTATCGGGGGATTGAACACTGAAGCTTTCTTT
.	.	TRBV7-9	TRBJ1-2	CASSLRVYGYTF	TGTGCCAGCAGCTTAAGGGTCTATGGCTACACCTTC
.	.	TRBV3-1/TRBV3-2	TRBJ1-2	CASSYRDGDGYTF	TGTGCCAGCAGCTACCGGGACGGAGATGGCTACACCTTC
.	.	TRBV5-6	TRBJ2-7	CASSSVLIYEQYF	TGTGCCAGCAGCTCAGTTCTGATCTACGAGCAGTACTTC
.	.	TRBV10-3	TRBJ1-1	CAIGSKGRYTEAFF	TGTGCCATCGGCAGTAAGGGGAGATACACTGAAGCTTTCTTT
once	.	TRBV10-3	TRBJ2-3	CAISESERGDTQYF	TGTGCCATCAGTGAGTCGGAAAGGGGGGATACGCAGTATTTT
.	TRBD1	TRBV5-8	TRBJ1-5	CASSLGQDRRYQPQHF	TGTGCCAGCAGCTTGGGGCAGGACAGGAGATATCAGCCCCAGCATTTT
once	.	TRBV28	TRBJ2-2	CASNNSPTNTGELFF	TGTGCCAGCAATAACTCCCCGACGAACACCGGGGAGCTGTTTTTT
.	.	TRBV18	TRBJ1-2	CASSPLTGQDKGYTF	TGTGCCAGCTCACCACTTACAGGACAAGATAAAGGCTACACCTTC
once	.	TRBV4-1	TRBJ1-1	CASSQVGSRGGTEAFF	TGCGCCAGCAGCCAAGTGGGCTCGCGAGGGGGCACTGAAGCTTTCTTT
.	.	TRBV5-1	TRBJ1-2	CASSLTADGYTF	TGCGCCAGCAGCTTGACGGCTGATGGCTACACCTTC
once	TRBD1	TRBV7-3	TRBJ2-7	CASSSLGQADYEQYF	TGTGCCAGCAGCTCCCTGGGACAGGCGGACTACGAGCAGTACTTC
.	.	TRBV6-5	TRBJ1-2	CASSYFGETAYGYTF	TGTGCCAGCAGTTACTTCGGGGAAACTGCGTATGGCTACACCTTC
.	.	TRBV5-1	TRBJ2-7	CASSLEPVASRSYEQYF	TGCGCCAGCAGCTTGGAGCCGGTGGCTAGCAGGAGCTACGAGCAGTACTTC
.	.	TRBV6-5	TRBJ1-1	CASVVVGSGTEAFF	TGTGCCAGCGTAGTCGTGGGGTCCGGCACTGAAGCTTTCTTT
once	.	TRBV19	TRBJ2-2	CASSIGTGGAGELFF	TGTGCCAGTAGTATAGGTACAGGCGGGGCCGGGGAGCTGTTTTTT
few	TRBD2	TRBV29-1	TRBJ2-7	CSVGLAGAIEQYF	TGCAGCGTTGGACTAGCGGGAGCAATCGAGCAGTACTTC
.	TRBD1	TRBV27	TRBJ2-1	CASSSLDRLDEQFF	TGTGCCAGCAGTTCCCTGGACAGGCTAGATGAGCAGTTCTTC
.	TRBD2	TRBV30	TRBJ2-2	CAWNRGRNTGELFF	TGTGCCTGGAATCGCGGGAGAAACACCGGGGAGCTGTTTTTT
.	TRBD2	TRBV7-8	TRBJ2-3	CASSLKREFPDTQYF	TGTGCCAGCAGCCTCAAGCGGGAGTTTCCAGATACGCAGTATTTT
.	.	TRBV4-3	TRBJ1-2	CASSQDHGIGYTF	TGCGCCAGCAGCCAAGATCATGGTATCGGCTACACCTTC
.	.	TRBV21-1	TRBJ2-3	CASSTPEDRVETDTQYF	TGTGCCAGCAGCACTCCGGAGGACAGGGTGGAGACAGATACGCAGTATTTT
.	TRBD1	TRBV9	TRBJ1-2	CASSGSGTGATGYTF	TGTGCCAGCAGCGGTTCCGGGACAGGGGCGACTGGCTACACCTTC
.	.	TRBV12-3/TRBV12-4	TRBJ2-3	CASSFSTTQLRYF	TGTGCCAGCAGTTTCTCAACGACCCAGCTTAGGTATTTT
.	.	TRBV27	TRBJ2-7	CASKREVAYEQYF	TGTGCCAGCAAAAGGGAGGTGGCCTACGAGCAGTACTTC
few	.	TRBV21-1	TRBJ2-3	CASSKKGRLNQF	TGTGCCAGCAGCAAAAAAGGACGACTTAATCAGTTT
.	TRBD2	TRBV28	TRBJ2-1	CASSLPPTGGPPEYNEQFF	TGTGCCAGCAGTTTACCCCCTACGGGAGGGCCACCAGAATACAATGAGCAGTTCTTC
.	TRBD1	TRBV27	TRBJ2-7	CASSQYRGRLYEQYF	TGTGCCAGCAGTCAGTACAGGGGGCGGCTCTACGAGCAGTACTTC
.	.	TRBV21-1	TRBJ2-7	CASSKARDRGPYEQYF	TGTGCCAGCAGCAAAGCTCGGGACAGGGGGCCGTACGAGCAGTACTTC
.	.	TRBV5-1	TRBJ2-1	CASSLAPADNEQFF	TGCGCCAGCAGCTTGGCCCCCGCGGACAATGAGCAGTTCTTC
.	.	TRBV5-6	TRBJ2-7	CASSLGTGTLGKQYF	TGTGCCAGCAGCTTGGGGACCGGGACACTCGGGAAGCAGTACTTC
.	.	TRBV6-1	TRBJ2-7	CASSEAGYYEQYF	TGTGCCAGCAGTGAAGCGGGATACTACGAGCAGTACTTC
.	.	TRBV2	TRBJ1-1	CASSEITANTEAFF	TGTGCCAGCAGTGAAATCACCGCGAACACTGAAGCTTTCTTT
.	TRBD1	TRBV27	TRBJ2-7	CASSSTGASSYEQYF	TGTGCCAGCAGTTCGACAGGGGCGTCCTCCTACGAGCAGTACTTC
.	.	TRBV27	TRBJ1-2	CASRDGRGGGYTF	TGTGCCAGCCGCGACGGACGTGGAGGGGGCTACACCTTC
.	.	TRBV12-3/TRBV12-4	TRBJ2-1	CASSFLVNEQFF	TGTGCCAGCAGTTTTCTAGTAAATGAGCAGTTCTTC
.	.	TRBV3-1/TRBV3-2	TRBJ2-7	CASSQDMRGSHYAYEQYF	TGTGCCAGCAGCCAGGACATGAGGGGGAGCCACTATGCCTACGAGCAGTACTTC
once	.	TRBV23-1	TRBJ2-7	CASSPTGSCEQYF	TGCGCCAGCAGTCCAACGGGAAGTTGCGAGCAGTACTTC
.	.	TRBV5-4	TRBJ2-7	CASSLDSGWSSYEQYF	TGTGCCAGCAGCTTGGATTCGGGATGGAGCTCCTACGAGCAGTACTTC
once	.	TRBV10-1	TRBJ2-2	CASRERQKPSNTGELFF	TGCGCCAGCAGAGAAAGACAGAAACCCTCGAACACCGGGGAGCTGTTTTTT
once	TRBD2	TRBV5-1	TRBJ2-3	CASSFSGSQTDTQYF	TGCGCCAGCAGCTTTAGCGGGAGCCAAACAGATACGCAGTATTTT
.	TRBD1	TRBV2	TRBJ1-6	CASSGTGVDSPLHF	TGTGCCAGCAGTGGGACAGGGGTTGATTCACCCCTCCACTTT
.	TRBD1	TRBV6-6	TRBJ1-6	CASSRGQGARNSPLHF	TGTGCCAGCAGCCGCGGACAGGGGGCGAGGAATTCACCCCTCCACTTT
.	.	TRBV19	TRBJ1-6	CASSVNNSPLHF	TGTGCCAGTAGTGTTAATAATTCACCCCTCCACTTT
.	.	TRBV5-6	TRBJ1-2	CASSFPRVDYGYTF	TGTGCCAGCAGCTTCCCCAGGGTGGACTATGGCTACACCTTC